This T cell receptor beta chain appears in the sequencing data of a study of T-cell memory formation after mild COVID-19. Whole-study results and caveats: The CD4+ clones that contracted clustered mainly within CM and EM, and the CD8+ clones concentrated in EMRA. The pre-infection memory compartment contained some responding clones, suggesting cross-reactive memory joined.

This clonotype was found a few times. Its antigen is unknown. TCRdb reprocessed the 5' RACE reads via MiXCR and lists one record per CDR3 protein. The sample includes some 210,000 distinct CDR3 sequences, around 30% of them seen just once. The CDR3 consists of 16 residues. V gave up 5 bases and J gave up 0 bases, with 14 bases separating them. The germline CDR1 and CDR2 sequences are LNHNV and YYDKDF (reference sequence). The receptor was isolated from an adult woman who had mild COVID-19 (a few samples of this study predate the infection). Cell type and time point are not known. The chain carries TRBV15 and TRBJ2-1, with D hard to call. The sample taken for sequencing was PBMCs or a T cell subset sorted from them (not recorded which). The CDR3 is CATSSDPWSSYNEQFF. Written as DNA, the CDR3 is TGTGCCACCAGCTCGGACCCCTGGAGCTCCTACAATGAGCAGTTCTTC.